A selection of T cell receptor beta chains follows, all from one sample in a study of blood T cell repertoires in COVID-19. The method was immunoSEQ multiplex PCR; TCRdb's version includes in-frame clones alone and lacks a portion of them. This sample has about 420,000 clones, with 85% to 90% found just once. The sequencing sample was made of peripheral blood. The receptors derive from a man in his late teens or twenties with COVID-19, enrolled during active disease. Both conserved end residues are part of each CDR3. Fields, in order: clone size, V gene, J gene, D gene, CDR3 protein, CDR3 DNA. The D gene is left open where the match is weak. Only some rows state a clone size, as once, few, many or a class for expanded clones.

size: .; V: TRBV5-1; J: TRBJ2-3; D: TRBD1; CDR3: CASSSTGSTDTQYF; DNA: TGCGCCAGCAGCTCGACAGGGAGCACAGATACGCAGTATTTT
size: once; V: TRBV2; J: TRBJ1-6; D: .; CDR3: CASSVGTAKNSPLHF; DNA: TGTGCCAGCAGTGTAGGTACAGCCAAGAATTCACCCCTCCACTTT
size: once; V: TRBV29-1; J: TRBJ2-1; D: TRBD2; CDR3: CSVIGLAEFYNEQFF; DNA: TGCAGCGTTATCGGCCTAGCGGAATTCTACAATGAGCAGTTCTTC
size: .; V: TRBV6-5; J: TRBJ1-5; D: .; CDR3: CASSLQYGNQPQHF; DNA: TGTGCCAGCAGTTTACAGTACGGCAATCAGCCCCAGCATTTT
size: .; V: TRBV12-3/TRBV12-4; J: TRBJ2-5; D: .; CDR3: CASSLLRGETQYF; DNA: TGTGCCAGCAGTTTATTGCGCGGAGAGACCCAGTACTTC
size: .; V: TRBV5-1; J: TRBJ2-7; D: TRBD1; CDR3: CASSPGQGSYEQYF; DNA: TGCGCCAGCAGCCCGGGACAGGGCTCCTACGAGCAGTACTTC
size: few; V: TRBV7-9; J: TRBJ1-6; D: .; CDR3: CASSLKNFDSPLHF; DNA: TGTGCCAGCAGCCTTAAAAACTTTGATTCACCCCTCCACTTT
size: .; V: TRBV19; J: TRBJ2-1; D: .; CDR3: CASWGDGEQFF; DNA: TGTGCCTCTTGGGGGGATGGGGAGCAGTTCTTC
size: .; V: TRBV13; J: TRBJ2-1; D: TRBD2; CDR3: CASSSPLLAGGNNEQFF; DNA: TGTGCCAGCAGCTCTCCGCTACTAGCGGGAGGCAACAATGAGCAGTTCTTC
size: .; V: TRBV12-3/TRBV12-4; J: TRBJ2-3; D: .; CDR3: CASSFRRADTQYF; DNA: TGTGCCAGCAGTTTTAGGAGGGCAGATACGCAGTATTTT
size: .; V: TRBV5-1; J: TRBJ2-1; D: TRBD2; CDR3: CASSSSRLAGIHNEQFF; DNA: TGCGCCAGCAGCTCGAGCCGACTAGCTGGGATCCACAATGAGCAGTTCTTC
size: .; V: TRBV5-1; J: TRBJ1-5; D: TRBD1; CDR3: CASSLQGVSNQPQHF; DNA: TGCGCCAGCAGCCTGCAGGGGGTTAGCAATCAGCCCCAGCATTTT
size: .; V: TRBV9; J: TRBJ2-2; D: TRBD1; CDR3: CASSARTGDTGELFF; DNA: TGTGCCAGCAGCGCACGGACAGGAGACACCGGGGAGCTGTTTTTT
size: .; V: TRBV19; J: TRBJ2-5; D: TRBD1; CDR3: CASSRGDRGRETQYF; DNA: TGTGCCAGTAGCCGAGGTGACAGGGGGCGAGAGACCCAGTACTTC
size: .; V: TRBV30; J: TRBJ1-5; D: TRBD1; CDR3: CAWSVQWDRGLQPQHF; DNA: TGTGCCTGGAGTGTACAGTGGGACAGGGGGCTTCAGCCCCAGCATTTT
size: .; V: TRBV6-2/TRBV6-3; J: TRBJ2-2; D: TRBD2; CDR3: CASSYFRGGQTGELFF; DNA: TGTGCCAGCAGTTACTTTCGGGGGGGCCAGACCGGGGAGCTGTTTTTT